The 4 T cell receptor beta chains in this list originate from one sample, sequenced in a study of shared clonotypes between healthy human individuals. Profiling relied on immunoSEQ multiplex PCR, and the TCRdb table lists in-frame clones only, not all of them. The top ten clones hold 0.39% of a sample with millions of clones, 80% to 95% of them seen once. Sequencing was performed on naive CD4+ T cells from PBMCs. Indicated subset: CD45RA+ positively selected. These receptors were collected from a man between 18 and 35 years old in good health. Some clones in this sample may be carry-over from other donors' samples.

The CDR3 bases are TGTGCCAGCAGTCTAGCGGGCATCCCCACAGATACGCAGTATTTT. Its translation: CASSLAGIPTDTQYF. This chain links TRBV27 with TRBJ2-3; 8 positions match TRBD2. J gave up 2 bases and V 5 bases, and 6 bases lay outside the gene matches. This CDR3 is 15 amino acids long. Germline V lookup: CDR1 MNHEY, CDR2 SMNVEV (reference sequence).

J is TRBJ2-7 and V is TRBV19; D might be TRBD1 (5 bases). Germline V gene sequence: CDR1 LNHDA, CDR2 SQIVND (reference sequence). The CDR3 consists of 14 residues. With 3 bases removed from V and 2 bases from J, the gap between germline ends came to 11 bases. The CDR3 loop reads CASSILGRPYEQYF. In nucleotides, the CDR3 is TGTGCCAGTAGTATTCTGGGGCGCCCCTACGAGCAGTACTTC.

The chain uses TRBV9 and TRBJ1-4; 9 bases line up with TRBD1. Germline V gene lookup returns CDR1 SGDLS and CDR2 YYNGEE. V trimming: 0 bases; J trimming: 8 bases; junction bases outside the gene matches: 5. CDR3 length: 15 amino acids. CDR3 in amino acids: CASSVDGTGREKLFF. The CDR3 coding sequence is TGTGCCAGCAGCGTAGACGGGACAGGGAGAGAAAAACTGTTTTTT.

The chain links TRBV4-2 to TRBJ1-2, with D possibly matching TRBD1 (5 bases). The CDR3 length is 14 residues. V lost 1 base to trimming and J lost 4 bases, with 10 bases between them. CDR1 and CDR2 from the germline V gene are LGHNA and YNFKEQ. CDR3 in amino acids: CASSQGDGAYGYTF. CDR3 in DNA: TGTGCCAGCAGCCAAGGGGACGGAGCCTATGGCTACACCTTC.